One and the same sample provided the 23 T cell receptor beta chains below, sequenced in a study of cytomegalovirus exposure and HLA in healthy donors (TCRdb year 2017). The method was the immunoSEQ multiplex PCR assay. This immuneACCESS table, as held by TCRdb, lists in-frame sequences with V and J called but not all clones. Of the missing ones, under half trace to an unresolved V gene in checked studies; the others have no known cause. The sample has 45,000 to 65,000 clones on record, approximately 89% of them singletons. Approximately 15% of the sample lies in the top ten. Sequenced sample: PBMCs. Receptors originate from a woman aged 18-30 years in good health and CMV-seronegative.

This rearrangement joins TRBV25-1 to TRBJ1-1; possibly TRBD1 for D (6 bases). Germline V lookup: CDR1 MGHDK, CDR2 SYGVNS. V was shortened by 5 bases and J by 6 bases, with 19 bases between the two germline ends. The CDR3 is made up of 15 amino acids. The CDR3 sequence is CASSSRLTGSAEAFF. As DNA, the CDR3 is TGTGCCAGCAGTAGCCGCTTAACAGGGAGCGCTGAAGCTTTCTTT. The full variable domain, completed using reference TRBV25-1 and TRBJ1-1, is EADIYQTPRYLVIGTGKKITLECSQTMGHDKMYWYQQDPGMELHLIHYSYGVNSTEKGDLSSESTVSRIRTEHFPLTLESARPSHTSQYLCASSSRLTGSAEAFFGQGTRLTVV.

This chain's CDR3 is CASSEGTGGMNTEAFF. The CDR3, as DNA: TGTGCCAGCAGTGAAGGGACAGGCGGAATGAACACTGAAGCTTTCTTT. The V and J genes are TRBV2 and TRBJ1-1; TRBD1 matches 7 bases. J was trimmed by 0 bases and V by 1 base; bases with no gene match: 5. This CDR3 is 16 amino acids long. From germline, CDR1 is SNHLY and CDR2 FYNNEI.

Only one count was recorded for this clone. The V gene is TRBV6-5, the J gene TRBJ2-1; 9 positions match TRBD2. Trimming took 1 base from V and 7 from J; bases not matched to a gene: 5. Per germline, CDR1 MNHEY and CDR2 SVGAGI. The CDR3 is 15 amino acids. CDR3 nucleotides: TGTGCCAGCAGTTACTTAGCGGGAGCACGAAATGAGCAGTTCTTC. Its translation is CASSYLAGARNEQFF.

This clone appeared once. The V and J genes are TRBV7-8 and TRBJ2-3, with 9 bases fitting TRBD2. Germline loops: CDR1 SGHVS, CDR2 FQNEAQ. This CDR3 spans 16 amino acids. V lost 3 bases and J lost 6; bases outside the gene matches: 10. This CDR3 is CASSFLRRGGRDTQYF. Here the CDR3 DNA reads TGTGCCAGCAGCTTTCTCCGGCGGGGGGGCCGGGATACGCAGTATTTT.

J is TRBJ2-1 and V is TRBV25-1, with D possibly being TRBD2 (7 bases). Looked up from germline, CDR1 is MGHDK and CDR2 is SYGVNS. V lost 7 bases and J lost 3, with 13 bases in between. This CDR3 contains 14 residues. The CDR3: CASKKGGDYNEQFF. DNA of the CDR3: TGTGCCAGCAAAAAGGGGGGGGACTACAATGAGCAGTTCTTC.

This clone was seen a few times. V usage is TRBV28 and J usage is TRBJ2-1, with a possible D match to TRBD2 (6 bases). Trimming shortened V by 3 bases and J by 3 bases, and 9 bases separated the two germline ends. The CDR3 totals 14 residues. Germline V gene sequence: CDR1 MDHEN, CDR2 SYDVKM. The CDR3 nucleotides read TGTGCCAGCAGTTTCGGCGGGAACTACAATGAGCAGTTCTTC. It translates to CASSFGGNYNEQFF.

The chain links TRBV11-1 to TRBJ2-1; TRBD1 agrees at 11 bases. The trim removed 5 bases at V and 9 bases at J, leaving 18 bases unmatched. This CDR3 comprises 18 residues. In germline, CDR1 is SGHAT, CDR2 FQDESV (reference sequence). CDR3 loop: CASSRWTGGPKGTSEQFF. The DNA for the CDR3 is TGTGCCAGCAGCCGTTGGACAGGGGGCCCTAAGGGTACTAGTGAGCAGTTCTTC.

The chain has TRBV10-2 and TRBJ2-5, with D maybe TRBD1 (5 bases). This CDR3 contains 13 residues. CDR1 WSHSY and CDR2 SAAADI come from the germline V gene. With 3 bases removed from V and 4 bases from J, the gap between germline ends came to 9 bases. CDR3 in amino acids: CASSDRGPETQYF. The DNA of the CDR3 is TGCGCCAGCAGTGATAGGGGCCCAGAGACCCAGTACTTC.

V is TRBV6-5 and J is TRBJ2-6; TRBD2 might be the D (7 bases). Germline V gives CDR1 MNHEY, CDR2 SVGAGI. There are 16 residues in the CDR3. V shed 4 bases and J shed 4 bases, with 14 bases lying between them. CDR3 residues: CASSFYGGAGANVLTF. The CDR3 DNA follows: TGTGCCAGCAGTTTTTATGGGGGGGCAGGGGCCAACGTCCTGACTTTC.

The chain is built from TRBV15 and TRBJ2-2; D may be TRBD1 (6 bases). Germline CDR1 is LNHNV and CDR2 is YYDKDF (reference sequence). V was shortened by 1 base and J by 4 bases, with 13 bases between the two germline ends. The CDR3 is made up of 16 amino acids. CDR3 residues: CATSRGWGQTTGELFF. The CDR3, as DNA: TGTGCCACCAGCAGAGGGTGGGGGCAAACCACCGGGGAGCTGTTTTTT.

V gene TRBV5-1 combines with J gene TRBJ2-5; TRBD2 is a possible D gene (5 bases). This CDR3 contains 13 residues. Looked up from germline, CDR1 is SGHRS and CDR2 is YFSETQ. Trimming pared 3 bases from V and 2 bases from J, leaving 8 bases between. The CDR3 region has the DNA TGCGCCAGCAGCTCGGGATTTCAAGAGACCCAGTACTTC. It encodes CASSSGFQETQYF.

This chain uses TRBV7-9 with TRBJ1-1; 10 bases fit TRBD1. The ends lost 3 bases at V and 4 bases at J; junction bases unmatched: 8. Germline CDR1 SEHNR, CDR2 FQNEAQ (reference sequence). The CDR3 is 16 amino acids. The CDR3 reads CASSLGTGELGTEAFF. The DNA of the CDR3 is TGTGCCAGCAGCTTGGGGACAGGGGAACTTGGCACTGAAGCTTTCTTT.

The rearrangement uses TRBV28 and TRBJ1-5; D is unclear. The CDR3 runs to 13 residues. Germline lookup yields CDR1 MDHEN and CDR2 SYDVKM. Trimming left V 4 bases short and J 7 bases short, with 11 bases between. CDR3 nucleotides: TGTGCCAGCAGTTCGGGGTTCGGGCAGCCCCAGCATTTT. It specifies CASSSGFGQPQHF.

This chain joins TRBV11-2 and TRBJ2-5; weak D call: TRBD2 (5 bases). This CDR3 spans 13 amino acids. Germline CDR1 is SGHAT and CDR2 is FQNNGV. The V end lost 5 bases, the J end lost 3 bases, and 10 bases lay between the germline ends. The CDR3 DNA is TGTGCCAGCAGCAGTACTAGAGAAGAGACCCAGTACTTC. Amino acids: CASSSTREETQYF.

The J gene is TRBJ2-1, the V gene TRBV7-8; tentative D call: TRBD1 (6 bases). Germline values: CDR1 SGHVS, CDR2 FQNEAQ. The V and J ends lost 2 bases and 4 bases respectively, with 12 bases between them. The CDR3 runs to 15 residues. The CDR3 DNA follows: TGTGCCAGCAGCTTATCTGGACAGCATTACAATGAGCAGTTCTTC. This codes for CASSLSGQHYNEQFF.

The chain uses TRBV4-1 and TRBJ1-1; no clear D gene. V gave up 0 bases and J gave up 0 bases, with 8 bases separating them. The CDR3 runs 15 residues. Germline V gene lookup returns CDR1 MGHRA and CDR2 YSYEKL. The CDR3 region has the DNA TGCGCCAGCAGCCAAGATTGGGCATTGAACACTGAAGCTTTCTTT. Protein product: CASSQDWALNTEAFF.

The J gene is TRBJ1-2, the V gene TRBV7-9; 7 bases fit TRBD1. V shed 4 bases and J 4 bases; nucleotides not matched to a gene: 6. CDR3 length: 14 amino acids. CDR1 is SEHNR and CDR2 is FQNEAQ in the germline V gene (reference sequence). This chain's CDR3 is CASSSTGDSYGYTF. Written as DNA, the CDR3 is TGTGCCAGCAGCTCCACAGGGGACAGCTATGGCTACACCTTC.

V and J are TRBV19 and TRBJ1-2; D is perhaps TRBD1 (6 bases). V gave up 8 bases and J gave up 4 bases, with 11 bases separating them. There are 12 residues in the CDR3. Germline V gene lookup returns CDR1 LNHDA and CDR2 SQIVND (reference sequence). The DNA for the CDR3 is TGTGCCAGTGCCCAGGGGATCTATGGCTACACCTTC. Translated, it gives CASAQGIYGYTF.

This chain uses TRBV4-1 with TRBJ2-3; 7 bases fit TRBD2. Germline CDR1 reads MGHRA; CDR2 reads YSYEKL. V trimming: 1 base; J trimming: 4 bases; junction bases outside the gene matches: 14. There are 18 residues in the CDR3. The CDR3 DNA reads as TGCGCCAGCAGCCAAGGACTAGCCCTCATATATTCCCCAGATACGCAGTATTTT. It translates to CASSQGLALIYSPDTQYF.

The chain carries TRBV10-1 and TRBJ2-1; 7 bases map to TRBD1. Looked up from germline, CDR1 is WNHNN and CDR2 is SYGVQD (reference sequence). The CDR3 is 12 amino acids. V lost 5 bases to trimming and J lost 12 bases; unmatched junction nucleotides: 7. DNA for the CDR3: TGCGCCAGCAGTAAGACAGGGTCTTTGCAGTTCTTC. Amino acid sequence: CASSKTGSLQFF.

The chain couples TRBV11-3 to TRBJ2-3; D possibly corresponds to TRBD2 (6 bases). The length of the CDR3 is 14 residues. The germline gives CDR1 SGHNT, CDR2 YENEEA. V gave up 4 bases and J gave up 5 bases, with 13 bases separating them. The CDR3 DNA reads as TGTGCCAGCAGCTCGAAGGGGCGGGGAGATACGCAGTATTTT. Translated, it gives CASSSKGRGDTQYF.

This clone was picked up a small number of times. V usage is TRBV6-5 and J usage is TRBJ2-7; D might be TRBD2 (6 bases). This CDR3 contains 11 residues. V dropped 6 bases and J dropped 5 bases, with 8 bases sitting between them. CDR1 is MNHEY and CDR2 is SVGAGI in the germline V gene. CDR3 region: CASSGGHEQYF. The CDR3 nucleotides read TGTGCCAGCAGCGGGGGTCACGAGCAGTACTTC.

J is TRBJ2-7 and V is TRBV29-1; no clear D gene. This CDR3 is built from 11 residues. V lost 3 bases and J lost 3, with 6 bases in between. Germline V gives CDR1 SQVTM, CDR2 ANQGSEA. The CDR3 here is CSVEFNYEQYF. Here the CDR3 DNA reads TGCAGCGTTGAGTTCAACTACGAGCAGTACTTC.